These T cell receptor beta chains were read from a single sample in a study of T-cell memory formation after mild COVID-19. TCRdb re-called the 5' RACE reads with MiXCR, one entry per CDR3 protein. The data show around 200,000 distinct CDR3 sequences, 9.5% seen once. Source material: PBMCs or a T cell subset sorted from them (not recorded which). These receptors originate from a man aged 18 to 29 who had mild COVID-19 (a few samples of this study predate the infection). Cell type and time point are not known. Both conserved end residues are part of each CDR3. D genes are given only for firm matches. The size field is filled for only some rows; it gives once, few, many or a size class.

J gene,CDR3 length,V gene,clone size,D gene,CDR3 protein,CDR3 DNA
TRBJ2-4,14,TRBV3-1,many,TRBD1,CASSNRDRGDIQYF,TGTGCCAGCAGCAACCGGGACAGGGGTGACATTCAGTACTTC
TRBJ2-1,13,TRBV20-1,-,-,CSAFRPGFNEQFF,TGCAGTGCTTTTCGACCGGGCTTCAATGAGCAGTTCTTC
TRBJ2-1,15,TRBV7-8,few,-,CASGVANSSYNEQFF,TGTGCCAGCGGAGTAGCGAACAGCTCCTACAATGAGCAGTTCTTC
TRBJ1-2,14,TRBV11-2,few,-,CASSPLGSGHGYTF,TGTGCCAGCAGCCCCCTCGGTTCGGGGCATGGCTACACCTTC
TRBJ1-2,16,TRBV20-1,-,-,CSASSQGIPLRYGYTF,TGCAGTGCTAGTTCCCAGGGGATACCCCTCCGCTATGGCTACACCTTC
TRBJ1-1,14,TRBV20-1,few,-,CSARGPLRNTEAFF,TGCAGTGCTAGAGGGCCGTTGAGGAACACTGAAGCTTTCTTT
TRBJ1-4,16,TRBV9,-,-,CASSVEPRGTNEKLFF,TGTGCCAGCAGCGTAGAGCCCCGAGGAACTAATGAAAAACTGTTTTTT
TRBJ2-3,14,TRBV4-1,-,-,CASSSRGITDTQYF,TGCGCCAGCAGCTCCCGGGGGATCACAGATACGCAGTATTTT
TRBJ1-3,19,TRBV6-5,few,-,CASSYSTVVGAGSGNTIYF,TGTGCCAGCAGTTATTCAACGGTGGTGGGGGCTGGCTCTGGAAACACCATATATTTT
TRBJ2-7,14,TRBV10-3,few,-,CAISESRRPYEQYF,TGTGCCATCAGTGAGTCCCGCAGACCCTACGAGCAGTACTTC
TRBJ2-1,14,TRBV5-1,many,TRBD1,CASSPQGLQDEQFF,TGCGCCAGCAGCCCACAGGGGCTCCAAGATGAGCAGTTCTTC
TRBJ1-6,13,TRBV7-8,few,-,CASTIISYSPLHF,TGTGCCAGCACTATTATCAGTTATTCACCCCTCCACTTT
TRBJ1-1,11,TRBV24-1,-,-,CATQGDTEAFF,TGTGCCACCCAGGGTGATACTGAAGCTTTCTTT
TRBJ2-7,11,TRBV29-1,few,-,CSADGTGEQYF,TGCAGCGCTGACGGGACGGGGGAGCAGTACTTC
TRBJ1-1,15,TRBV5-1,few,-,CASSQQGHQDTEAFF,TGCGCCAGCAGCCAACAGGGTCATCAAGACACTGAAGCTTTCTTT
TRBJ1-1,13,TRBV29-1,-,-,CSVATAGEPEAFF,TGCAGCGTTGCTACAGCGGGAGAGCCTGAAGCTTTCTTT
TRBJ2-3,14,TRBV29-1,few,-,CSVASRQMQGTQYF,TGCAGCGTTGCAAGCCGCCAAATGCAGGGTACGCAGTATTTT
TRBJ2-2,13,TRBV20-1,-,TRBD1,CSPRQGATGELFF,TGCAGTCCACGACAGGGGGCGACCGGGGAGCTGTTTTTT
TRBJ2-3,13,TRBV5-4,-,-,CASSPPQPDTQYF,TGTGCCAGCAGCCCCCCCCAGCCGGATACGCAGTATTTT
TRBJ1-5,14,TRBV6-6,few,-,CASRAQEKYQPQHF,TGTGCCAGCAGGGCACAGGAAAAATATCAGCCCCAGCATTTT
TRBJ2-7,14,TRBV7-2,-,TRBD2,CASSRGLAGDEQYF,TGTGCCAGCAGCAGAGGACTAGCGGGGGACGAGCAGTACTTC
TRBJ1-5,15,TRBV20-1,many,-,CSASGVLSSNQPQHF,TGCAGTGCCTCGGGGGTTCTCTCCAGCAATCAGCCCCAGCATTTT
TRBJ2-5,11,TRBV29-1,many,-,CSVVMEETQYF,TGCAGCGTTGTAATGGAAGAGACCCAGTACTTC
TRBJ1-6,13,TRBV5-5,-,-,CASALEHNSPLHF,TGTGCCAGCGCCCTGGAGCATAATTCACCCCTCCACTTT
TRBJ2-5,15,TRBV20-1,-,TRBD2,CSARIAGGRQETQYF,TGCAGTGCTCGAATAGCGGGGGGCCGCCAAGAGACCCAGTACTTC
TRBJ1-6,14,TRBV6-6,-,TRBD1,CASSHPGQGSPLHF,TGTGCCAGCAGTCACCCGGGACAGGGATCACCCCTCCACTTT
TRBJ1-5,13,TRBV29-1,-,-,CSASQGNNQPQHF,TGCAGCGCCAGCCAGGGGAACAATCAGCCCCAGCATTTT
TRBJ2-7,14,TRBV9,-,-,CASSPRGGGYEQYF,TGTGCCAGCAGCCCCCGAGGAGGAGGCTACGAGCAGTACTTC
TRBJ2-7,14,TRBV7-2,-,-,CASSLAGLSYEQYF,TGTGCCAGCAGCTTGGCAGGGCTCTCCTACGAGCAGTACTTC
TRBJ2-5,14,TRBV5-1,-,-,CASSIQGHEETQYF,TGCGCCAGCAGCATACAGGGACACGAAGAGACCCAGTACTTC
TRBJ2-5,12,TRBV29-1,few,-,CSGGARQETQYF,TGCAGCGGTGGGGCTAGACAAGAGACCCAGTACTTC
TRBJ1-1,14,TRBV5-1,-,-,CASSLGNSGTEAFF,TGCGCCAGCAGCTTGGGAAATAGCGGCACTGAAGCTTTCTTT
TRBJ1-2,13,TRBV5-6,few,-,CASSFGEHYGYTF,TGTGCCAGCAGCTTTGGGGAGCACTATGGCTACACCTTC
TRBJ1-6,16,TRBV5-1,few,-,CASSFGGQQINSPLHF,TGCGCCAGCAGCTTTGGTGGACAGCAGATTAATTCACCCCTCCACTTT
TRBJ2-1,15,TRBV7-2,many,TRBD1,CASSSTGTGVNEQFF,TGTGCCAGCAGCTCCACCGGGACAGGGGTCAATGAGCAGTTCTTC
TRBJ1-5,13,TRBV20-1,-,-,CSASWQVSQPQHF,TGCAGTGCTAGCTGGCAGGTTAGTCAGCCCCAGCATTTT
TRBJ1-1,15,TRBV4-2,few,-,CASSLQGSRNTEAFF,TGTGCCAGCAGCCTTCAGGGCAGCCGGAACACTGAAGCTTTCTTT
TRBJ1-3,14,TRBV7-9,few,-,CATGVGALGNTIYF,TGTGCCACCGGAGTAGGGGCCTTGGGAAACACCATATATTTT
TRBJ2-7,17,TRBV12-3/TRBV12-4,medium-sized,TRBD1,CASRPNRQGVGDYEQYF,TGTGCCAGCAGGCCTAACCGACAGGGTGTAGGGGACTACGAGCAGTACTTC
TRBJ1-5,15,TRBV12-3/TRBV12-4,-,TRBD1,CASSARTGSNQPQHF,TGTGCCAGCAGTGCCCGGACAGGGTCCAATCAGCCCCAGCATTTT
TRBJ2-3,15,TRBV7-8,-,-,CASSLTRTSTDTQYF,TGTGCCAGCAGCTTAACGCGTACTAGCACAGATACGCAGTATTTT
TRBJ2-2,14,TRBV2,few,-,CASWGRTNTGELFF,TGTGCCAGCTGGGGCAGAACTAACACCGGGGAGCTGTTTTTT
TRBJ2-5,14,TRBV7-9,-,-,CASSLVYPEETQYF,TGTGCCAGCAGCTTAGTGTACCCAGAGGAGACCCAGTACTTC
TRBJ2-1,15,TRBV6-6,many,TRBD1,CASSYSGQGANEQFF,TGTGCCAGCAGTTACTCGGGACAGGGGGCCAATGAGCAGTTCTTC
TRBJ1-1,15,TRBV9,few,TRBD1,CASSPWTGKRTEAFF,TGTGCCAGCAGCCCCTGGACAGGTAAGCGGACTGAAGCTTTCTTT
TRBJ1-5,14,TRBV12-3/TRBV12-4,-,TRBD1,CASSADRGNQPQHF,TGTGCCAGCAGTGCAGACAGGGGCAATCAGCCCCAGCATTTT
TRBJ2-5,13,TRBV25-1,few,-,CASSEQGKETQYF,TGTGCCAGCAGTGAACAGGGTAAAGAGACCCAGTACTTC
TRBJ2-7,14,TRBV20-1,-,-,CSAMYGAVSYEQYF,TGCAGTGCTATGTACGGGGCGGTCTCCTACGAGCAGTACTTC
TRBJ2-1,12,TRBV6-2/TRBV6-3,-,-,CASKPEGNEQFF,TGTGCCAGCAAGCCGGAAGGGAATGAGCAGTTCTTC
TRBJ1-3,15,TRBV6-1,-,-,CASRQRDTSGNTIYF,TGTGCCAGCAGACAACGGGACACCTCTGGAAACACCATATATTTT
TRBJ2-3,13,TRBV20-1,-,-,CSASYPFSDTQYF,TGCAGTGCCTCGTATCCCTTCTCAGATACGCAGTATTTT
TRBJ1-5,13,TRBV7-6,few,-,CASSSSGNQPQHF,TGTGCCAGCAGCTCGTCCGGTAATCAGCCCCAGCATTTT
TRBJ2-7,14,TRBV29-1,many,TRBD2,CSVATSGGDYEQYF,TGCAGCGTAGCTACTAGCGGGGGAGACTACGAGCAGTACTTC
TRBJ2-5,12,TRBV6-2/TRBV6-3,few,-,CASSYSLETQYF,TGTGCCAGCAGTTACTCTCTCGAGACCCAGTACTTC
TRBJ2-5,13,TRBV4-3,many,-,CASSPGPWETQYF,TGCGCCAGCAGCCCGGGGCCCTGGGAGACCCAGTACTTC
TRBJ2-7,12,TRBV12-3/TRBV12-4,many,-,CASSGPGEEQYF,TGTGCCAGCAGTGGACCGGGTGAGGAGCAGTACTTC
TRBJ2-6,18,TRBV5-5,-,-,CASSYNRYLPSGANVLTF,TGTGCCAGCAGCTACAACCGGTATCTCCCTTCTGGGGCCAACGTCCTGACTTTC